One sample yielded the 10 T cell receptor beta chains listed below, sequenced in a study of neurological immune-mediated disorders. MiXCR was run by TCRdb on the 5' RACE reads, yielding one entry per CDR3 protein. Here the sample spans some 60,000 distinct CDR3 sequences, under 4.5% being singletons. The material sequenced was PBMCs. Receptor source: a woman between 25 and 40 years old with multiple sclerosis.

This clonotype has a count of ten or more. This chain joins TRBV10-3 and TRBJ2-3, with a weak D call TRBD1 (7 bases). The CDR3 is 13 residues long. V was pared by 10 bases and J by 4 bases, with 15 bases between. CDR1 ENHRY and CDR2 SYGVKD come from the germline V gene. CDR3 DNA: TGTGCCACCAGGGGGGAGGCAGCAGATACGCAGTATTTT. This encodes CATRGEAADTQYF.

This clonotype was seen repeatedly, ten times or more. The gene calls are TRBV7-2 and TRBJ1-5; unclear D gene. Trimming pared 1 base from V and 10 bases from J, leaving 11 bases between. CDR3 length: 13 amino acids. Germline CDR1 and CDR2: SGHTA and FQGNSA. The CDR3 DNA is TGTGCCAGCAGCTTAGGGACTTTAAATCCCCAGCATTTT. Translating gives CASSLGTLNPQHF.

This clonotype showed up many times. The chain recombines TRBV3-1 with TRBJ1-3; D uncertain. The germline V gene has CDR1 LGHDT and CDR2 YNNKEL (reference sequence). This CDR3 is 17 amino acids long. V was cut by 2 bases and J by 0 bases, with 14 bases left in between. CDR3 region: CASSQPDGFGSGNTIYF. The CDR3 DNA sequence: TGTGCCAGCAGCCAACCGGACGGTTTTGGCTCTGGAAACACCATATATTTT.

This clonotype was observed at least ten times. The chain recombines TRBV29-1 with TRBJ2-7, with 8 bases aligning to TRBD1. Losses at the gene ends were 6 bases for V and 4 bases for J; bases not matched to a gene: 11. This CDR3 is 14 amino acids long. From germline, CDR1 is SQVTM and CDR2 ANQGSEA. The DNA for the CDR3 is TGCAGCGTCGCGAAGGACAGGGATGGATACGAGCAGTACTTC. This translates into CSVAKDRDGYEQYF.

In the case of this clonotype: A read error is possible here, since a much larger clone lies one base away. This rearrangement joins TRBV2 to TRBJ2-7; D remains ambiguous. Germline CDR1 is SNHLY and CDR2 is FYNNEI. CDR3 length: 13 amino acids. The V and J ends lost 4 bases and 6 bases respectively, with 13 bases between them. The CDR3 DNA follows: TGTGCCAGCAGTGTCCAAAGGGATGGCGAGCAGTACTTC. Amino acid sequence: CASSVQRDGEQYF.

This clonotype was recorded at least ten times. The CDR3 nucleotides are TGTGCCAGCAGTTATGCTTCCGGGAGAGAAGAGCAGTTCTTC. This gives the protein CASSYASGREEQFF. The genes are TRBV6-5 and TRBJ2-1; weak D call: TRBD2 (6 bases). Trimming took 3 bases from V and 10 from J, leaving 16 bases between them. The CDR3 is made up of 14 amino acids. Germline loops: CDR1 MNHEY, CDR2 SVGAGI.

This clonotype was seen ten or more times. The J gene is TRBJ2-5, the V gene TRBV5-1; D not resolved. CDR3 length: 13 residues. Germline V gives CDR1 SGHRS, CDR2 YFSETQ. V gave up 3 bases and J gave up 5 bases, with 11 bases separating them. Here the CDR3 DNA reads TGCGCCAGCAGCTCAGGCCCAAGGGAGACCCAGTACTTC. Amino acid sequence: CASSSGPRETQYF.

This clonotype was seen a handful of times. A much larger clone differs from this one at a single base, so this may be a read error. This rearrangement joins TRBV28 to TRBJ2-5; possibly TRBD2 for D (5 bases). V lost 5 bases, J lost 1 base, and 14 bases lay in between. The length of the CDR3 is 15 residues. Germline V gene data show CDR1 as MDHEN and CDR2 as SYDVKM. Here the CDR3 reads CASSSGLSTQETQYF. The CDR3 DNA sequence: TGTGCCAGCAGTAGCGGACTTTCTACCCAAGAGACCCAGTACTTC.

This clonotype has at least ten counts. The chain has TRBV7-3 and TRBJ2-7; D may be TRBD1 (6 bases). The CDR3 totals 15 residues. The V gene's germline CDR1 is SGHTA and CDR2 FQGTGA. V gave up 1 base and J gave up 6 bases, with 16 bases separating them. CDR3 residues: CASSLSPRGASEQYF. As DNA, the CDR3 is TGTGCCAGCAGCTTAAGCCCCAGGGGCGCATCCGAGCAGTACTTC.

The gene calls are TRBV7-2 and TRBJ1-2, with 7 bases lining up with TRBD1. Germline values: CDR1 SGHTA, CDR2 FQGNSA. Trimming cost V 5 bases and J 4 bases; bases outside gene matches: 10. The CDR3 is 15 residues long. DNA for the CDR3: TGTGCCAGCAGCCCGTACAGGGGTAGGGGCTATGGCTACACCTTC. It translates to CASSPYRGRGYGYTF.